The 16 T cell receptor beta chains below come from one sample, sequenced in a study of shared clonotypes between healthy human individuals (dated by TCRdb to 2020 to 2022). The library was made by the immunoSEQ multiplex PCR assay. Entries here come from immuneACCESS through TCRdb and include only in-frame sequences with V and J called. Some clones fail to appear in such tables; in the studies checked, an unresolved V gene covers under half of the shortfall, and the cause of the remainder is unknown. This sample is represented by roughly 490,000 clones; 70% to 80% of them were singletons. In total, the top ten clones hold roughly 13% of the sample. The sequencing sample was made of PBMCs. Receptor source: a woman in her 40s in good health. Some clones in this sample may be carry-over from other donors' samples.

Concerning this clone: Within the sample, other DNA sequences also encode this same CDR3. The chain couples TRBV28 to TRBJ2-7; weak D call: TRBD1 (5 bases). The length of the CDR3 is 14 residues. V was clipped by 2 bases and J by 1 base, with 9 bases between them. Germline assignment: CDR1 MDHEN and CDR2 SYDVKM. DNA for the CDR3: TGTGCCAGCAGTTTAGTTGGACAATCCTACGAGCAGTACTTC. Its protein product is CASSLVGQSYEQYF.

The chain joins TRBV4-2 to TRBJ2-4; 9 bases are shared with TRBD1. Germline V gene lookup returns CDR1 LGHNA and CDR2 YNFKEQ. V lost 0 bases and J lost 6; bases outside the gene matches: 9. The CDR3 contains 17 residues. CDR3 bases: TGTGCCAGCAGCCAAGATCCACAGGGGGCGGCGGGAAACATTCAGTACTTC. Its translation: CASSQDPQGAAGNIQYF.

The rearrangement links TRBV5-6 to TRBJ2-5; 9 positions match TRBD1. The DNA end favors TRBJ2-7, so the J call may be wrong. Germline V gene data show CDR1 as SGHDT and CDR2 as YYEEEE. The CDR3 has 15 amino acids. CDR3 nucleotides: TGTGCCAGCAGCTTGGGGTATGGGACAGGGCCCGAGCAGTACTTC. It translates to CASSLGYGTGPEQYF.

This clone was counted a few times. The CDR3 is CASSLTGGSRTQYF. CDR3 DNA: TGCGCCAGCAGCTTGACGGGGGGGAGTCGGACCCAGTACTTC. The rearrangement uses TRBV5-1 and TRBJ2-5, with 8 bases matching TRBD2. CDR3 size: 14 residues. J was trimmed by 7 bases and V by 1 base; bases with no gene match: 6. CDR1 is SGHRS, CDR2 YFSETQ, per germline.

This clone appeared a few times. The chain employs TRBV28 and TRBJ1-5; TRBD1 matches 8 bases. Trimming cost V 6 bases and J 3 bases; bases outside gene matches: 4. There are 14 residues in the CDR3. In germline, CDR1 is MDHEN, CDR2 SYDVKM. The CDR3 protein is CASRAGGSNQPQHF. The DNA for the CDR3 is TGTGCCAGCAGAGCAGGGGGCTCCAATCAGCCCCAGCATTTT.

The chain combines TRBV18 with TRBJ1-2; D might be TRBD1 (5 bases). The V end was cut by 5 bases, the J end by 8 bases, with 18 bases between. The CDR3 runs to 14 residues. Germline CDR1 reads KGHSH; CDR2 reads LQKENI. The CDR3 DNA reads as TGTGCCAGCTCAGGGGGGTCCGGACCTCTAGGCTACACCTTC. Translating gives CASSGGSGPLGYTF.

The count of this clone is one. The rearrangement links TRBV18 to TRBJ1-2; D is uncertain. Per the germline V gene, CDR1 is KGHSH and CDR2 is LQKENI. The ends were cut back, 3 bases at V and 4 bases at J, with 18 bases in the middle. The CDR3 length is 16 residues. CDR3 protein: CASSPEAGYNGYGYTF. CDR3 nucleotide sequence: TGTGCCAGCTCACCGGAGGCGGGGTACAACGGCTATGGCTACACCTTC.

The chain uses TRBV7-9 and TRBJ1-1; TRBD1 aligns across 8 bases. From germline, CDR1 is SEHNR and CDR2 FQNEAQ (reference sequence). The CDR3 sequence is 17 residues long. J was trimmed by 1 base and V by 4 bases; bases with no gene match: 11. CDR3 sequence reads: CASSSRQGRVRNTEAFF. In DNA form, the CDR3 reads TGTGCCAGCAGCTCCCGACAGGGGAGGGTGCGGAACACTGAAGCTTTCTTT.

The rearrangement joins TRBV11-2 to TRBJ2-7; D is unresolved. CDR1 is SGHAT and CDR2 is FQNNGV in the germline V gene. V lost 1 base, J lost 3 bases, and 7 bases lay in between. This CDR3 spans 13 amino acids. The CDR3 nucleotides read TGTGCCAGCAGCTTAGGGCTAATCTACGAGCAGTACTTC. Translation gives CASSLGLIYEQYF.

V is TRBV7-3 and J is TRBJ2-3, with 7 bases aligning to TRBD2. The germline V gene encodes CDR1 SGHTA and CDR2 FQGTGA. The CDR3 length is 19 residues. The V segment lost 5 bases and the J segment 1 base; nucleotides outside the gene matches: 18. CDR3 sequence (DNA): TGTGCCAGCAGCGAACTAGCGAACACCCACCCGAACGGCACAGATACGCAGTATTTT. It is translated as CASSELANTHPNGTDTQYF.

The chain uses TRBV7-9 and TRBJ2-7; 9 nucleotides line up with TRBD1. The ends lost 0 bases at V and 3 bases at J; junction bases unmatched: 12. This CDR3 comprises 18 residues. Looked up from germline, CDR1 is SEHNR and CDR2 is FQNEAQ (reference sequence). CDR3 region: CASSLAELDRGDFYEQYF. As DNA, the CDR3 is TGTGCCAGCAGCTTAGCGGAACTGGACAGGGGCGACTTCTACGAGCAGTACTTC.

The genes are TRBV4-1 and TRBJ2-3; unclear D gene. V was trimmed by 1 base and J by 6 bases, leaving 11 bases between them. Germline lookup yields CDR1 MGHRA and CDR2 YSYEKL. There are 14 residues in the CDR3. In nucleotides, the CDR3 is TGCGCCAGCAGCCAAGGGAAGGCAGCCGATACGCAGTATTTT. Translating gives CASSQGKAADTQYF.

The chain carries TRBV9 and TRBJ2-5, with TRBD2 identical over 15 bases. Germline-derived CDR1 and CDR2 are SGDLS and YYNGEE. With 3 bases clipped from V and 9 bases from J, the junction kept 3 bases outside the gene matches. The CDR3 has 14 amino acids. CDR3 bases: TGTGCCAGCAGCGGGACTAGCGGGGGGGGACCCCAGTACTTC. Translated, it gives CASSGTSGGGPQYF.

CDR3 residues: CASSQRADSPQWEQYF. CDR3 in DNA: TGCGCCAGCAGCCAGAGAGCGGACAGTCCGCAGTGGGAGCAGTACTTC. The chain is built from TRBV4-1 and TRBJ2-7, with D perhaps TRBD1 (6 bases). CDR3 size: 16 residues. V was shortened by 3 bases and J by 7 bases, with 22 bases between the two germline ends. The germline V gene has CDR1 MGHRA and CDR2 YSYEKL.

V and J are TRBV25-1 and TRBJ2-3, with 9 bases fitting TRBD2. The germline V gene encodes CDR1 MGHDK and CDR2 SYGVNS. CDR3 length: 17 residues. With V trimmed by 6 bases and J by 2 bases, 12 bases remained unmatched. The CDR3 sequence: CASSRVPAGGSTDTQYF. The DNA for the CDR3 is TGTGCCAGCAGCCGAGTCCCAGCGGGAGGCTCCACAGATACGCAGTATTTT. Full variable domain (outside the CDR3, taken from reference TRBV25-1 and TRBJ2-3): EADIYQTPRYLVIGTGKKITLECSQTMGHDKMYWYQQDPGMELHLIHYSYGVNSTEKGDLSSESTVSRIRTEHFPLTLESARPSHTSQYLCASSRVPAGGSTDTQYFGPGTRLTVL.

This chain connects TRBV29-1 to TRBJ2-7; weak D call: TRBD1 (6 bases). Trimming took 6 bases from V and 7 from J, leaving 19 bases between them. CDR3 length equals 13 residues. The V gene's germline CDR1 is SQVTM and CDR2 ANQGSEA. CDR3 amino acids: CSVSATQGGEQYF. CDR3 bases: TGCAGCGTGTCTGCTACCCAAGGGGGAGAGCAGTACTTC.